This TCR beta chain was observed in a study of Ad26.COV2.S vaccination and SARS-CoV-2 variants (dated by TCRdb to 2020 to 2023). Looking at the study overall: Donors in the vaccine arm were drawn from COV1001, a phase I-IIa trial of Ad26.COV2.S in healthy adults that was multicentre, randomized, double-blind and placebo-controlled. Trial participants were randomized into five groups of five: low-dose or high-dose Ad26.COV2.S given once or twice, or placebo on both occasions. A total of around 32 samples were included in the TCR-sequenced set, comprising some 20 Ad26.COV2.S vaccine recipients, 5 placebo recipients and 8 SARS-CoV-2 convalescent individuals. Blinding of investigators to trial group allocation was maintained during experiments and outcome assessment. Dosing of Ad26.COV2.S was intramuscular, at either 5x10^10 or 1x10^11 viral particles, delivered as one shot or as two shots spaced 56 days apart. TCRbeta repertoire sequencing served as the tool for gauging how specific and how broad the SARS-CoV-2-reactive T cell receptors were following Ad26.COV2.S vaccination.

The immunoSEQ Assay was used to sequence TCRbeta CDR3 regions. After extraction, genomic DNA underwent amplification by bias-controlled multiplex PCR, followed by high-throughput sequencing. The original pipeline was this. To quantify the absolute abundance of every unique TCRbeta CDR3 region, sequences were collapsed and filtered. T cell fraction was estimated by normalization of TCRbeta template counts to usable DNA, with usable DNA being measured through amplification of reference genes present in all nucleated cells. Repertoire TCRs were annotated as SARS-CoV-2-specific when V gene, CDR3 amino acid sequence and J gene were exactly matched to a known reactive TCR set. The reference SARS-CoV-2 TCR set was derived from MIRA and filtered for enrichment in COVID-19-positive ImmuneCODE repertoires, a step that removed public or cross-reactive TCRs. Drawing on the MIRA antigens, annotated TCRs were analysed further at the level of specific ORF or position within ORF. Breadth was defined as annotated unique rearrangements over total unique productive rearrangements; depth was the summed frequency of those rearrangements. Two-sided Wilcoxon rank-sum tests were used to compare TCR breadth between groups. Entries here come from immuneACCESS through TCRdb and include only in-frame sequences with V and J called. Some clones fail to appear in such tables; in the studies checked, an unresolved V gene covers under half of the shortfall, and the cause of the remainder is unknown. The V and J calls and clone size come from that table; D and trimming were worked out from the DNA. Within this sample are around 450,000 clones, with approximately 92% of them counted one time only. Over 2% of the sample goes to the ten largest clones.

On this clone itself: Its antigen is not yet known. Nothing much larger sits one base from this clone, and base qualities are not available.

Study-wide findings and limitations: Vaccine and placebo recipients had similar non-spike TCR breadth, a finding consistent with the vaccine containing only spike. Spike-specific TCR breadth was higher in Ad26.COV2.S recipients than in placebo recipients (P = 0.0014). The authors noted that total T cell responses may have been underestimated by the TCR breadth and depth analyses. The study was not powered for comparison of responses between vaccine doses or regimens. After vaccination, spike-specific CD8+ and CD4+ T cell responses were reported to show substantial breadth.

This sample's treatment or condition label indicates: some 20 received Ad26.COV2.S at low or high dose, single or two shots; about 5 received placebo; per-sample allocation not given. Repertoires of vaccine and placebo recipients were sequenced from samples collected on day 63 after the first injection. In Cohort 1b, 25 adults aged 18-55 years were enrolled at a single site in Boston, USA, between 29 July and 7 August 2020. Ad26.COV2.S was a replication-incompetent adenovirus type 26 vector that expressed a prefusion-stabilized SARS-CoV-2 spike protein derived from the original Wuhan strain. The source of this sequence is a person between 18 and 65 years old who received the Ad26.COV2.S COVID-19 vaccine or a placebo. Here the sequenced sample was peripheral blood, taken in a trial of Ad26.COV2.S vaccine versus placebo.

The CDR3 loop reads CASSYPSGLNTEAFF. In nucleotide form, the sequence is TGTGCCAGCAGCTACCCGTCGGGGTTAAATACTGAAGCTTTCTTT. The chain couples TRBV7-8 to TRBJ1-1, with the D segment identity uncertain. CDR1 SGHVS and CDR2 FQNEAQ were looked up in the germline V gene. From cysteine to phenylalanine, the CDR3 is 15 amino acids long. Only the CDR3 DNA stays, 45 bases, in frame from base 1. V is cut by 4 bases and J by 5 bases, and the space between the germline ends is 17 bases. The full variable domain, completed from the reference TRBV7-8 and TRBJ1-1 proteins outside the CDR3, reads GAGVSQSPRYKVAKRGQDVALRCDPISGHVSLFWYQQALGQGPEFLTYFQNEAQLDKSGLPSDRFFAERPEGSVSTLKIQRTQQEDSAVYLCASSYPSGLNTEAFFGQGTRLTVV.